This T cell receptor beta chain was retrieved from a study of cytomegalovirus exposure and HLA in healthy donors. Here immunoSEQ multiplex PCR was the method, and the copy in TCRdb shows in-frame clones only, minus some. The sample records more than 300,000 clones, more than 80% being singletons. Germline-derived CDR1 and CDR2 are SGHTA and FQGNSA. Trimming pared 4 bases from V and 0 bases from J, leaving 9 bases between. The CDR3 has 14 amino acids. The receptor was derived from a young woman in good health and CMV-seronegative. The sequencing sample was made of PBMCs. This sequence joins TRBV7-2 and TRBJ1-2; D possibly corresponds to TRBD1 (5 bases). In DNA, the CDR3 is TGTGCCAGCAGCTCACCGACAGCTAACTATGGCTACACCTTC. Its protein is CASSSPTANYGYTF.